This entry lists 20 T cell receptor beta chains sequenced from one sample in a study of Graves' ophthalmopathy and Graves' hyperthyroidism. The study amplified TCR beta CDR3 regions using RNA transcripts. An initial RT-PCR round employing HTBI primers preceded a second-round multiplex PCR. MiXCR was run by TCRdb on the multiplex PCR reads, yielding one entry per CDR3 protein. The repertoire holds hundreds of thousands of distinct CDR3 sequences, 22% seen once, with around 6.5% in the top ten. The sample taken for sequencing was peripheral blood. These receptor sequences come from a woman under 30 with stable Graves' hyperthyroidism. Some clones in this sample may be carry-over from other donors' samples.

At least ten counts were recorded for this clonotype. The junction differs from germline at one of its ends, possibly a read error. V is TRBV13 and J is TRBJ1-5; 7 bases are shared with TRBD1. This CDR3 region has 17 residues. Germline V gene sequence: CDR1 PRHDT, CDR2 FYEKMQ (reference sequence). In DNA, the CDR3 is TGTGCCGGCAGCTTACGGGATGGTAGGGGGCACAATCAGCCCCAGCATTTT. It yields the protein CAGSLRDGRGHNQPQHF.

This sequence joins TRBV6-1 and TRBJ1-2, with D perhaps matching TRBD1 (6 bases). The V gene's germline CDR1 is MNHNS and CDR2 SASEGT. The CDR3 totals 16 residues. Deletions cut 1 base from V and 4 bases from J, with 16 bases between. CDR3 sequence (DNA): TGTGCCAGCAGTGAAGAGGGCGGGGGGCGAGGCTATGGCTACACCTTC. Protein sequence: CASSEEGGGRGYGYTF.

In this sample, this clonotype turned up many times. The J gene is TRBJ1-5, the V gene TRBV19; the D is unclear. Germline CDR1 LNHDA, CDR2 SQIVND (reference sequence). V lost 11 bases, J lost 2 bases, and 22 bases lay in between. This CDR3 contains 16 residues. The CDR3 bases are TGTGCCGGATCGCCACAAGAATCGGGTGGCAATCAGCCCCAGCATTTT. Translation: CAGSPQESGGNQPQHF.

This chain joins TRBV6-1 and TRBJ1-3; D is possibly TRBD1 (5 bases). This CDR3 region has 18 residues. CDR1 and CDR2 from the germline V gene are MNHNS and SASEGT. The germline V and J ends were trimmed by 1 base and 0 bases, with 16 bases remaining between them. CDR3: CASSEEGTGLPSGNTIYF. In DNA, the CDR3 is TGTGCCAGCAGTGAAGAAGGGACGGGACTTCCCTCTGGAAACACCATATATTTT.

CDR3 amino acids: CASGALLGTSGRNTGELFF. CDR3 in DNA: TGTGCCAGCGGCGCGCTACTAGGGACTAGCGGGAGGAACACCGGGGAGCTGTTTTTT. J is TRBJ2-2 and V is TRBV6-2 or TRBV6-3; 14 bases are shared with TRBD2. This CDR3 region has 19 residues. Per the germline V gene, CDR1 is MNHEY and CDR2 is SVGEGT. The J segment lost 1 base and the V segment lost 8 bases, leaving 12 bases of the junction unmatched.

The chain links TRBV27 to TRBJ1-2; the D is unclear. The CDR3 length is 12 residues. Germline V gives CDR1 MNHEY, CDR2 SMNVEV (reference sequence). Trimming removed 9 bases at V and 5 bases at J, with 13 bases between. Here the CDR3 DNA reads TGTGCCAGTTATGGACGACTATATGGCTACACCTTC. Translated: CASYGRLYGYTF.

Many counts were recorded for this clonotype. The chain couples TRBV3-1 to TRBJ1-1; D unresolved. Germline CDR1 reads LGHDT; CDR2 reads YNNKEL (reference sequence). This CDR3 is built from 13 residues. Trimming removed 5 bases from V and 0 bases from J, with 7 bases in between. CDR3 sequence reads: CASSSLLNTEAFF. The CDR3 DNA sequence: TGTGCCAGCAGCTCTCTACTGAACACTGAAGCTTTCTTT.

Concerning this clonotype itself: The CDR3 does not end in the conserved phenylalanine or tryptophan, so this is likely a read error. No DNA is shown, since the ends of the CDR3 on it are uncertain; the CDR3 is the one TCRdb lists. The V gene is TRBV12-3 or TRBV12-4, the J gene TRBJ2-7; no DNA check was done on the table's D call, TRBD2. The CDR3 is 15 amino acids in total, end residues counted. Here the CDR3 reads CASIPSGGEAYEQCY.

This clonotype was counted at least ten times. The rearrangement uses TRBV5-1 and TRBJ2-7, with no clear D. The CDR3 sequence is 14 residues long. Germline V gene data show CDR1 as SGHRS and CDR2 as YFSETQ. The V end lost 4 bases, the J end lost 6 bases, and 17 bases lay between the germline ends. The chain's CDR3 is CASSEDTRRGEQYF. CDR3 nucleotide sequence: TGCGCCAGCAGCGAAGACACTCGTCGAGGCGAGCAGTACTTC.

V is TRBV19 and J is TRBJ2-5; 8 nucleotides match TRBD2. J gave up 1 base and V 5 bases, and 12 bases lay outside the gene matches. The V gene's germline CDR1 is LNHDA and CDR2 SQIVND (reference sequence). CDR3 size: 17 residues. The CDR3 coding sequence is TGTGCCAGTAGTTCCAGGGGTAGCGGGACCCTCCAAGAGACCCAGTACTTC. Translating gives CASSSRGSGTLQETQYF.

The chain recombines TRBV12-3 or TRBV12-4 with TRBJ1-2, with 8 positions matching TRBD1. V was pared by 7 bases and J by 2 bases, with 9 bases of the junction left unmatched. CDR3 length: 15 residues. In DNA form, the CDR3 reads TGTGCCAGCAAGGAAGGGGGACAGGCAAACTATGGCTACACCTTC. It translates to CASKEGGQANYGYTF.

As regards this clonotype: A clone one base away is much larger, so this may be a read error. It is unclear where the CDR3 begins or ends on the DNA, so no DNA is shown, and the CDR3 is as TCRdb lists it. The chain carries TRBV9 and TRBJ1-3; the table gives TRBD1 as D, unverified against the DNA. CDR1 is SGDLS, CDR2 YYNGEE, per germline. The CDR3 adds up to 14 amino acids, both ends counted. CDR3 amino acids: CASSQVGGGNTLYF.

This clonotype was recorded at least ten times. V is TRBV6-5 and J is TRBJ1-1; 11 nucleotides align to TRBD1. CDR1 and CDR2 (germline): MNHEY, SVGAGI. The CDR3 is 15 residues long. V shed 5 bases, J shed 5 bases, and the junction held 7 bases outside the gene matches. CDR3 in amino acids: CASSPSDRGQTEAFF. Written as DNA, the CDR3 is TGTGCCAGCAGTCCCTCGGACAGGGGGCAAACTGAAGCTTTCTTT.

This chain joins TRBV24-1 and TRBJ2-5; D is perhaps TRBD1 or TRBD2 (5 bases each). Germline assignment: CDR1 KGHDR and CDR2 SFDVKD. Trimming cost V 4 bases and J 5 bases, with 13 bases left between them. This CDR3 comprises 14 residues. The CDR3 DNA is TGTGCCACCAGTGAGGCAGGGCGGAGGGAGACCCAGTACTTC. It translates to CATSEAGRRETQYF.

This clonotype turned up a few times. The chain combines TRBV12-3 or TRBV12-4 with TRBJ2-7; tentatively, D is TRBD2 (6 bases). The CDR3 has 13 amino acids. Trimming shortened V by 3 bases and J by 7 bases, and 13 bases separated the two germline ends. This chain's CDR3 is CASSFPTGVEQYF. The CDR3 DNA reads as TGTGCCAGCAGTTTTCCGACGGGGGTAGAGCAGTACTTC.

This clonotype has at least ten counts. This chain uses TRBV13 with TRBJ2-7; the D gene is possibly TRBD1 (5 bases). Looked up from germline, CDR1 is PRHDT and CDR2 is FYEKMQ (reference sequence). With 6 bases removed from V and 8 bases from J, the gap between germline ends came to 14 bases. This CDR3 has 12 residues. CDR3 sequence (DNA): TGTGCCAGCAGTTGGTCAGGGAAGCAGCAGTACTTC. As protein: CASSWSGKQQYF.

The chain carries TRBV6-1 and TRBJ2-7, with D maybe TRBD2 (5 bases). Trimming stripped 9 bases from V and 3 bases from J, with 18 bases between. CDR3 size: 14 residues. Germline V gives CDR1 MNHNS, CDR2 SASEGT. The CDR3 here is CASAVVLRDYEQYF. The CDR3 nucleotides are TGTGCCAGTGCCGTGGTTTTGAGGGACTACGAGCAGTACTTC.

This clonotype was seen ten or more times. The CDR3 DNA reads as TGTGCCACCAAGAACAGGCCCCGGGGGTACGAGGCCCAGTACTTC. Protein sequence: CATKNRPRGYEAQYF. The chain joins TRBV27 to TRBJ2-5, with a possible D match to TRBD2 (6 bases). The CDR3 spans 15 residues. V was shortened by 10 bases and J by 9 bases, with 27 bases between the two germline ends. The V gene's germline CDR1 is MNHEY and CDR2 SMNVEV (reference sequence).

This clonotype has a count of ten or more. The rearrangement joins TRBV6-5 to TRBJ1-2; 9 bases line up with TRBD1. Germline CDR1 MNHEY, CDR2 SVGAGI. This CDR3 is 16 amino acids long. J gave up 8 bases and V 5 bases, and 15 bases lay outside the gene matches. The CDR3 nucleotides are TGTGCCAGCAGTACCCCGGGACAGGGAACATTACGCGGCTACACCTTC. It specifies CASSTPGQGTLRGYTF.

Comment on this clonotype: A much larger clonotype is one base distant, so this may be a read error. This chain links TRBV4-1 with TRBJ2-6; D might be TRBD2 (5 bases). V lost 4 bases, J lost 0 bases, and 10 bases lay in between. CDR3 size: 16 residues. Germline CDR1 and CDR2: MGHRA and YSYEKL. CDR3 residues: CASSRSADSGANVLTF. In DNA, the CDR3 is TGCGCCAGCAGCCGTAGCGCAGACTCTGGGGCCAACGTCCTGACTTTC.